This T cell receptor beta chain was sequenced during a study of T cell responses to AZD1222 COVID-19 vaccine. Findings of the study overall: With two AZD1222 doses given, Spike-specific TCR breadth and depth both rose. Baseline testing showed seropositivity in only 5 or 6 AZD1222 recipients. Researchers report vaccine-associated CD4 TCRs spanning spike, with dominance at 160-218 and 743-854. Clonal diversity may have been underestimated, and the donors were mostly white British, with more females than males.

The repertoire was sequenced with immunoSEQ multiplex PCR; TCRdb's copy has only in-frame clones and lacks some. The sample has about 56,000 clones, 86% seen once. This CDR3 contains 12 residues. V gave up 6 bases and J gave up 13 bases; unmatched junction bases: 11. Per germline, CDR1 MDHEN and CDR2 SYDVKM. Details on this clone: Its target is unknown.

The chain combines TRBV28 with TRBJ2-5; 7 bases align to TRBD1. This specimen was peripheral blood, taken 28 days after the second AZD1222 dose. The sequence was collected from an adult who received the AZD1222 COVID-19 vaccine. The CDR3 is CASSRDRERSYF. Written as DNA, the CDR3 is TGTGCCAGCAGCCGCGACAGGGAAAGATCGTACTTC.